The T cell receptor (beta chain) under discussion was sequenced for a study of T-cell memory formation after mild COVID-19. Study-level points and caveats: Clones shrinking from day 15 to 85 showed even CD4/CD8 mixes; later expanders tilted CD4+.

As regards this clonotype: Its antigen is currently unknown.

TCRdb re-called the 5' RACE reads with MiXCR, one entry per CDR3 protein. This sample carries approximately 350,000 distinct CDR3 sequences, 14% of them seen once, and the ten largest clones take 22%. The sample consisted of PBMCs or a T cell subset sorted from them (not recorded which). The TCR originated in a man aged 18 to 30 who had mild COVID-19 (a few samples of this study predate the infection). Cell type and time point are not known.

DNA of the CDR3: TGTGCCAGCAGCCAGACCGGGACAGGGAATGAAAAACTGTTTTTT. Protein product: CASSQTGTGNEKLFF. The V call is TRBV6-5, the J call TRBJ1-4, with 9 bases that match TRBD1. Germline V gene lookup returns CDR1 MNHEY and CDR2 SVGAGI. The CDR3 has 15 amino acids. The V gene end was trimmed by 6 bases and the J gene end by 5 bases; junction bases not matched to a gene: 7.